Listed below are T cell receptor beta chains from one sample, sequenced in a study of technical replicates of blood from several donors. Only in-frame clones appear in the TCRdb table, and some are missing; sequencing was by immunoSEQ multiplex PCR. The sample consists of 40,000 to 60,000 clones, approximately 90% of them appearing once. Sequenced input: PBMCs. These receptors were obtained from a human donor in good health. Some clones in this sample may be carry-over from other donors' samples. CDR3s include the opening cysteine and the closing phenylalanine or tryptophan. The D gene is left open where the match is weak. Expanded clones get a size class; other rows say once, few or many, or leave the size out.

d_call: TRBD2
clone_size: .
v_call: TRBV6-5
j_call: TRBJ2-1
cdr3_nt: TGTGCCAGCAGTTACCTTGAGCGGGGGAGGAATGAGCAGTTCTTC
cdr3_aa: CASSYLERGRNEQFF

d_call: .
clone_size: once
v_call: TRBV15
j_call: TRBJ1-2
cdr3_nt: TGTGCCACCAGCAGAGGCGACACCCACCCCTATGGCTACACCTTC
cdr3_aa: CATSRGDTHPYGYTF

d_call: TRBD1
clone_size: .
v_call: TRBV2
j_call: TRBJ1-2
cdr3_nt: TGTGCCAGCAGTACAGGGGCCAGACTCTATGGCTACACCTTC
cdr3_aa: CASSTGARLYGYTF

d_call: TRBD1
clone_size: once
v_call: TRBV7-2
j_call: TRBJ1-2
cdr3_nt: TGTGCCAGCAGCTTAGGGACAGGGGGCCAAGGCTACACCTTC
cdr3_aa: CASSLGTGGQGYTF

d_call: TRBD1
clone_size: .
v_call: TRBV7-2
j_call: TRBJ2-5
cdr3_nt: TGTGCCAGCAGCCAGATGGACAGGGGAGGAGAGACCCAGTACTTC
cdr3_aa: CASSQMDRGGETQYF

d_call: .
clone_size: .
v_call: TRBV6-5
j_call: TRBJ2-7
cdr3_nt: TGTGCCAGCAGTGATCCCGGGACAACCTACGAGCAGTACTTC
cdr3_aa: CASSDPGTTYEQYF

d_call: .
clone_size: .
v_call: TRBV18
j_call: TRBJ1-2
cdr3_nt: TGTGCCAGCTCACCGGGAGGGACTATGAACTATGGCTACACCTTC
cdr3_aa: CASSPGGTMNYGYTF

d_call: TRBD1
clone_size: .
v_call: TRBV7-2
j_call: TRBJ1-2
cdr3_nt: TGTGCCAGCAGCTTAGTATTACAGGGGGACTATGGCTACACCTTC
cdr3_aa: CASSLVLQGDYGYTF

d_call: .
clone_size: .
v_call: TRBV30
j_call: TRBJ2-7
cdr3_nt: TGTGCCTGGAGTTGGGGAGTCTCGAGCTCCTACGAGCAGTACTTC
cdr3_aa: CAWSWGVSSSYEQYF

d_call: TRBD1
clone_size: once
v_call: TRBV10-3
j_call: TRBJ1-1
cdr3_nt: TGTGCCATCCAGAGCGGACAGGGGAGGACTGAAGCTTTCTTT
cdr3_aa: CAIQSGQGRTEAFF

d_call: .
clone_size: .
v_call: TRBV11-3
j_call: TRBJ2-2
cdr3_nt: TGTGCCAGCAGCTTAGCGGCAGCGGACACCGGGGAGCTGTTTTTT
cdr3_aa: CASSLAAADTGELFF

d_call: TRBD2
clone_size: .
v_call: TRBV7-9
j_call: TRBJ2-5
cdr3_nt: TGTGCCAGCAGCCCCGGGGGGGCGCAAGAGACCCAGTACTTC
cdr3_aa: CASSPGGAQETQYF

d_call: .
clone_size: .
v_call: TRBV2
j_call: TRBJ2-7
cdr3_nt: TGTGCCAGCACACAGGCCTACGAGCAGTACTTC
cdr3_aa: CASTQAYEQYF

d_call: TRBD1
clone_size: .
v_call: TRBV5-6
j_call: TRBJ1-4
cdr3_nt: TGTGCCAGCAGCTTAGCCGGGACAGCCGCTTCTAATGAAAAACTGTTTTTT
cdr3_aa: CASSLAGTAASNEKLFF

d_call: .
clone_size: .
v_call: TRBV9
j_call: TRBJ2-5
cdr3_nt: TGTGCCAGCAGCGTTGGCAGGACACTCCAAGAGACCCAGTACTTC
cdr3_aa: CASSVGRTLQETQYF

d_call: .
clone_size: .
v_call: TRBV19
j_call: TRBJ1-1
cdr3_nt: TGTGCCAGTAGAAGTGTCGGGAACACTGAAGCTTTCTTT
cdr3_aa: CASRSVGNTEAFF

d_call: .
clone_size: .
v_call: TRBV7-9
j_call: TRBJ1-2
cdr3_nt: TGTGCCAGCAGCATCAGGGTTGACTATGGCTACACCTTC
cdr3_aa: CASSIRVDYGYTF

d_call: TRBD1
clone_size: .
v_call: TRBV30
j_call: TRBJ2-6
cdr3_nt: TGTGCCTGGAGTGAGAGGTATTGGGGGACAGGGGACTCTGGGGCCAACGTCCTGACTTTC
cdr3_aa: CAWSERYWGTGDSGANVLTF

d_call: .
clone_size: once
v_call: TRBV11-2
j_call: TRBJ2-5
cdr3_nt: TGTGCCAGCAGCTTCCTGGAGACCCAGTACTTC
cdr3_aa: CASSFLETQYF

d_call: TRBD2
clone_size: .
v_call: TRBV5-1
j_call: TRBJ2-7
cdr3_nt: TGCGCCAGCAGCTATCTACCGCCGGCGGGAGGGATATCCTACGAGCAGTACTTC
cdr3_aa: CASSYLPPAGGISYEQYF

d_call: TRBD1
clone_size: .
v_call: TRBV6-5
j_call: TRBJ2-7
cdr3_nt: TGTGCCAGCAGTTACGGTCGGACAGGGCTTGGCGAGCAGTACTTC
cdr3_aa: CASSYGRTGLGEQYF

d_call: .
clone_size: .
v_call: TRBV21-1
j_call: TRBJ2-7
cdr3_nt: TGTGCCAGCAGGACAGGTTCCGAGCAGTACTTC
cdr3_aa: CASRTGSEQYF

d_call: TRBD1
clone_size: .
v_call: TRBV30
j_call: TRBJ1-2
cdr3_nt: TGTGCCTGGAGTTTGGGACAGGGAGGCGGCTACACCTTC
cdr3_aa: CAWSLGQGGGYTF

d_call: TRBD2
clone_size: .
v_call: TRBV14
j_call: TRBJ2-7
cdr3_nt: TGTGCCAGCAGCCGTTCGCGGGGACTAGCGGGGGACGAGCAGTACTTC
cdr3_aa: CASSRSRGLAGDEQYF

d_call: TRBD1
clone_size: .
v_call: TRBV5-6
j_call: TRBJ1-1
cdr3_nt: TGTGCCAGCAGCTCCGGACAGGGAAATGAAGCTTTCTTT
cdr3_aa: CASSSGQGNEAFF

d_call: .
clone_size: .
v_call: TRBV4-2
j_call: TRBJ2-1
cdr3_nt: TGTGCCAGCAGCCAAGATTCAGGAAACGAGCAGTTCTTC
cdr3_aa: CASSQDSGNEQFF